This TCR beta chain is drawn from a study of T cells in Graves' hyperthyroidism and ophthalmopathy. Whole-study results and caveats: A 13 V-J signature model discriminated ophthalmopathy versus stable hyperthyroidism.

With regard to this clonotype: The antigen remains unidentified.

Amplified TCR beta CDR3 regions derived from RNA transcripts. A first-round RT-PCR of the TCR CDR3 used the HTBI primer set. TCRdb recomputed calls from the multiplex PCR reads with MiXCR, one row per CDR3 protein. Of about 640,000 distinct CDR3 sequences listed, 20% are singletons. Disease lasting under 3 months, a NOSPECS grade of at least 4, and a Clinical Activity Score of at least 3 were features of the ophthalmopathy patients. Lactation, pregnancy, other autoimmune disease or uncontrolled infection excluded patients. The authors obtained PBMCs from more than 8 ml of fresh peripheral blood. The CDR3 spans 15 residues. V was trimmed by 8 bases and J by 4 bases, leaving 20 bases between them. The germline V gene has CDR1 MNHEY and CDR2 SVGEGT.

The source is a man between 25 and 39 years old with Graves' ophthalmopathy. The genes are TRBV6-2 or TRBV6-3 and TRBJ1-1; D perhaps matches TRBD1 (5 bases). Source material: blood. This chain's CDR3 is CASDATGRHGTEAFF. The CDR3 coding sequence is TGTGCCAGCGACGCCACGGGACGTCACGGCACTGAAGCTTTCTTT.